The 4 T cell receptor beta chains given below trace back to one sample, sequenced in a study of immune reconstitution after stem cell transplant in scleroderma. TCRdb fed the RT-PCR reads into MiXCR, producing one record per CDR3 protein. The sample has about 5,600 distinct CDR3 sequences; roughly 8% are singletons. Sample acquisition took place before or after autologous hematopoietic stem cell transplantation (not recorded which). These TCRs come from a male donor with systemic sclerosis.

The gene calls are TRBV7-3 and TRBJ2-7, with no clear D. V shed 6 bases and J shed 4 bases, with 10 bases lying between them. Looked up from germline, CDR1 is SGHTA and CDR2 is FQGTGA. The CDR3 has 12 residues. As DNA, the CDR3 is TGTGCCAGCAGTCCGGCGGTTTACGAGCAGTACTTC. It is translated as CASSPAVYEQYF.

This clonotype was detected a few times. This chain connects TRBV5-4 to TRBJ2-3, with 12 bases aligning to TRBD2. The germline CDR1 and CDR2 sequences are SGHNT and YYREEE (reference sequence). V gave up 0 bases and J gave up 5 bases; unmatched junction bases: 1. CDR3 length: 15 amino acids. CDR3 amino acids: CASSLVLAGGDTQYF. The DNA of the CDR3 is TGTGCCAGCAGCTTGGTACTAGCGGGAGGAGATACGCAGTATTTT.

In the case of this clonotype: At one of its ends the junction is not consistent with the germline gene, which may arise from a read error. The V call is TRBV5-1, the J call TRBJ2-1; TRBD2 aligns across 12 bases. This CDR3 comprises 15 residues. Germline-derived CDR1 and CDR2 are SGHRS and YFSETQ. CDR3 sequence (DNA): TGCGCCAGCAGCGGAAGACTAGCGGGAGACGCCGGAGTCGCCTTC. Encoded protein: CASSGRLAGDAGVAF.

This clonotype turned up a few times. The chain links TRBV28 to TRBJ1-5, with D perhaps matching TRBD1 (5 bases). The germline V gene encodes CDR1 MDHEN and CDR2 SYDVKM. V lost 2 bases, J lost 2 bases, and 10 bases lay in between. The CDR3 contains 15 residues. CDR3 nucleotides: TGTGCCAGCAGTTTAGGCATGGGGGGCAATCAGCCCCAGCATTTT. It specifies CASSLGMGGNQPQHF.